This passage covers 9 T cell receptor beta chains from one sample sequenced in a study of CD8 T cells in ankylosing spondylitis. TCRdb re-called the 5' RACE reads through MiXCR, storing one row per CDR3 protein. Counted here are about 130,000 distinct CDR3 sequences, 5.5% to 7.5% occurring once; the ten biggest clones make up over 10%. Sequencing input: blood, either unsorted or a sorted T cell fraction (not recorded which). Every receptor here comes from a female donor with ankylosing spondylitis or in good health (not recorded which).

At least ten counts were recorded for this clonotype. The J gene is TRBJ1-2, the V gene TRBV9; D is uncertain. V was trimmed by 2 bases and J by 1 base, leaving 3 bases between them. In germline, CDR1 is SGDLS, CDR2 YYNGEE. The CDR3 extends over 12 amino acids. The CDR3 sequence: CASSVSNYGYTF. In nucleotides, the CDR3 is TGTGCCAGCAGCGTCAGTAACTATGGCTACACCTTC.

The chain is built from TRBV11-2 and TRBJ1-2, with D tentatively TRBD1 (5 bases). Germline V CDR1 and CDR2: SGHAT, FQNNGV. The CDR3 is made up of 15 amino acids. V was clipped by 1 base and J by 0 bases, with 9 bases between them. CDR3 bases: TGTGCCAGCAGCTTAGCCGGGACGGCTAACTATGGCTACACCTTC. It yields the protein CASSLAGTANYGYTF.

This clonotype occurred many times. CDR3 in amino acids: CASSLDFGSSYNEQFF. The DNA for the CDR3 is TGTGCCAGCAGCTTAGACTTTGGTAGCTCCTACAATGAGCAGTTCTTC. The rearrangement uses TRBV7-2 and TRBJ2-1; D gene ambiguous. The CDR3 sequence is 16 residues long. Germline V CDR1 and CDR2: SGHTA, FQGNSA. The V end lost 1 base, the J end lost 0 bases, and 10 bases lay between the germline ends.

This clonotype was seen at least ten times. The gene calls are TRBV7-6 and TRBJ1-6, with D unresolved. V was clipped by 0 bases and J by 10 bases, with 10 bases between them. The CDR3 loop spans 14 amino acids. Germline loops: CDR1 SGHVS, CDR2 FNYEAQ. This chain's CDR3 is CASSLAGLRSPLHF. CDR3 in DNA: TGTGCCAGCAGCTTAGCGGGATTGAGATCACCCCTCCACTTT.

This clonotype was counted at least ten times. This chain's CDR3 is CASSFFGENTGELFF. CDR3 DNA sequence: TGCGCCAGCAGCTTTTTTGGGGAGAACACCGGGGAGCTGTTTTTT. The rearrangement joins TRBV5-1 to TRBJ2-2; D call uncertain. From germline, CDR1 is SGHRS and CDR2 YFSETQ. V lost 2 bases and J 1 base, leaving 9 bases between the germline ends. The CDR3 has 15 amino acids. The complete variable domain, with remaining parts taken from reference TRBV5-1 and TRBJ2-2, reads KAGVTQTPRYLIKTRGQQVTLSCSPISGHRSVSWYQQTPGQGLQFLFEYFSETQRNKGNFPGRFSGRQFSNSRSEMNVSTLELGDSALYLCASSFFGENTGELFFGEGSRLTVL.

In its sample, this clonotype was seen many times. J is TRBJ2-5 and V is TRBV9, with D perhaps TRBD1 (6 bases). Trimming pared 3 bases from V and 4 bases from J, leaving 13 bases between. Germline values: CDR1 SGDLS, CDR2 YYNGEE. The CDR3 is 14 residues long. The CDR3 protein is CASSAAGGPETQYF. In DNA, the CDR3 is TGTGCCAGCAGCGCGGCTGGGGGCCCAGAGACCCAGTACTTC.

This sequence joins TRBV5-8 and TRBJ2-7; the D is unclear. Trimming left V 9 bases short and J 13 bases short, with 17 bases between. The CDR3 sequence is 10 residues long. In germline, CDR1 is SGHTS, CDR2 YDEGEE. CDR3 residues: CAIGPGHSYF. The CDR3 DNA follows: TGTGCCATCGGGCCCGGGCACTCCTACTTC.

This clonotype was detected ten times or more. V usage is TRBV11-2 and J usage is TRBJ2-3; D uncertain. Trimming took 3 bases from V and 2 from J, leaving 12 bases between them. Per germline, CDR1 SGHAT and CDR2 FQNNGV. CDR3 length: 15 residues. This CDR3 reads CASSFSALSTDTQYF. The CDR3 DNA follows: TGTGCCAGCAGCTTTTCGGCCCTTTCCACAGATACGCAGTATTTT.

This clonotype was observed at least ten times. V usage is TRBV6-1 and J usage is TRBJ2-3; D might be TRBD1 or TRBD2, each matching 5 bases. Trimming removed 6 bases from V and 2 bases from J, with 12 bases in between. Per germline, CDR1 MNHNS and CDR2 SASEGT. CDR3 length: 14 amino acids. Here the CDR3 reads CASSAGAHTDTQYF. The CDR3 bases are TGTGCCAGCAGCGCCGGGGCCCACACAGATACGCAGTATTTT.